The clone carrying this T cell receptor beta chain was counted between two and nine times. TCRdb re-derived calls from the 5' RACE reads in MiXCR, one entry per CDR3 protein. The table has about 150,000 distinct CDR3 sequences, around 45% seen once. The record originates from a study of CD8 T cells in ankylosing spondylitis. The CDR3 covers 16 residues. V lost 5 bases to trimming and J lost 4 bases, with 20 bases between them. V gene TRBV12-3 or TRBV12-4 combines with J gene TRBJ2-5; D assignment may be TRBD1 or TRBD2 (5 bases each). The origin of this receptor is a male donor with ankylosing spondylitis. The specimen was synovial fluid, either unsorted or a sorted T cell fraction (not recorded which). The CDR3 loop reads CASSPPTTGGPETQYF. The CDR3 region has the DNA TGTGCCAGCAGTCCGCCCACGACTGGGGGTCCAGAGACCCAGTACTTC.